The clone carrying this T cell receptor (beta chain) was recorded at least ten times. The sample is drawn from a study of metastatic and nonmetastatic thyroid tumors. In the original processing: For papillary thyroid cancer, a distant-metastasis classifier was constructed from CDR3 differences observed across clinicopathological groups. TCRdb re-called the PCR reads via MiXCR. The V and J calls were not made by the authors but by TCRdb's processing. The sample has tens of thousands of clones, 18% seen once. All patients reached thyroid surgery having received no treatment beforehand. V gave up 4 bases and J gave up 3 bases; unmatched junction bases: 2. This CDR3 region has 14 residues. From germline, CDR1 is SGHRS and CDR2 YFSETQ.

V and J are TRBV5-1 and TRBJ2-5, with 11 bases aligning to TRBD2. Sequencing input: blood. The sequence derives from a female donor with papillary thyroid cancer or a benign thyroid nodule (not recorded which). Some clones in this sample may be carry-over from other donors' samples. The CDR3 protein is CASSALAGEETQYF. CDR3 bases: TGCGCCAGCAGCGCACTAGCGGGAGAAGAGACCCAGTACTTC.